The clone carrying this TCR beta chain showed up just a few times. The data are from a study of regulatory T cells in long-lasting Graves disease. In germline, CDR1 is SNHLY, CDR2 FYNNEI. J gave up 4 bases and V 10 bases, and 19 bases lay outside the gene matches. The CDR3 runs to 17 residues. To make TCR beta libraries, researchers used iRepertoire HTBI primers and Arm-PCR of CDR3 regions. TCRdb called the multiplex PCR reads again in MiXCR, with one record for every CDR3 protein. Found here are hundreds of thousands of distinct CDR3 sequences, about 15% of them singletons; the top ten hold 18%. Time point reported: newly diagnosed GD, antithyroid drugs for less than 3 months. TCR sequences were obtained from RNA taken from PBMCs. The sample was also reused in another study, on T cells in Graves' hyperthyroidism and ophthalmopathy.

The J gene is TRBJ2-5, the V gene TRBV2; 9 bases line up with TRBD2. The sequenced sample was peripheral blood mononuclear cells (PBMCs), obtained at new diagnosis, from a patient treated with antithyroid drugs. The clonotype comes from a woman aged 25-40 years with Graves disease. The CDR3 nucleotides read TGTGCCACAGGCCCGAATCGGGGCGGGAGGGCCCCAGAGACCCAGTACTTC. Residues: CATGPNRGGRAPETQYF. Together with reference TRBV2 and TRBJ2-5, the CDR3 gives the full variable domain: EPEVTQTPSHQVTQMGQEVILRCVPISNHLYFYWYRQILGQKVEFLVSFYNNEISEKSEIFDDQFSVERPDGSNFTLKIRSTKLEDSAMYFCATGPNRGGRAPETQYFGPGTRLLVL.